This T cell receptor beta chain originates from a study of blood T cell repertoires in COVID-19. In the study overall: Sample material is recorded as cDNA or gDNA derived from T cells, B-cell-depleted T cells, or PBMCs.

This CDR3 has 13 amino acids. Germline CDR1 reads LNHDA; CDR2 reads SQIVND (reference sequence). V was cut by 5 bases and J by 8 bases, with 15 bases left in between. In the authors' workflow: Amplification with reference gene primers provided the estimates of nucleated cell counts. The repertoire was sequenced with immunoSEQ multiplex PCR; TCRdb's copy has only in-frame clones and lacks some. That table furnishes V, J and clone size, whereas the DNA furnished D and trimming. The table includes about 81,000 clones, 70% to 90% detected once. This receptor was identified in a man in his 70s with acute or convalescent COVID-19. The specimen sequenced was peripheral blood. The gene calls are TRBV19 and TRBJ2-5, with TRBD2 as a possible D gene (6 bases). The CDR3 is CASSPTWGDTQYF. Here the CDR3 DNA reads TGTGCCAGTAGTCCGACTTGGGGGGATACCCAGTACTTC.